The next 32 T cell receptor beta chains were all read from a single sample in a study of OX40 agonist ivuxolimab in advanced cancers. The repertoire was sequenced with immunoSEQ multiplex PCR; TCRdb's copy has only in-frame clones and lacks some. Altogether 59,000 or so clones are present, around 82% being singletons, with the ten largest covering more than 3.5%. The sequencing here drew on CD4+ or CD8+ T cells sorted from blood, taken in a trial of the OX40 agonist ivuxolimab. Receptor source: an adult with an advanced solid tumor such as melanoma, head and neck, liver or kidney cancer.

This clone turned up a few times. The V and J genes are TRBV9 and TRBJ2-7; either TRBD1 or TRBD2 may supply D (5 bases each). Trimming took off 10 bases at V and 1 base at J, with 21 bases between the two ends. The CDR3 runs 15 residues. Looked up from germline, CDR1 is SGDLS and CDR2 is YYNGEE. The CDR3 here is CALTRAGGGSYEQYF. For the CDR3, the DNA is TGTGCCCTTACCCGGGCTGGGGGTGGATCCTACGAGCAGTACTTC.

This clone showed up just once. This sample also contains other DNA sequences that code for the same CDR3. The chain links TRBV9 to TRBJ2-3; D ambiguous. Per the germline V gene, CDR1 is SGDLS and CDR2 is YYNGEE. CDR3 length equals 14 residues. V gave up 0 bases and J gave up 5 bases, with 10 bases separating them. This CDR3 is CASSVAASGDTQYF. CDR3 nucleotides: TGTGCCAGCAGCGTAGCAGCATCCGGAGATACGCAGTATTTT.

The chain carries TRBV2 and TRBJ1-1; 7 nucleotides align to TRBD1. V shed 7 bases and J 2 bases; nucleotides not matched to a gene: 4. The CDR3 runs to 13 residues. Germline CDR1 is SNHLY and CDR2 is FYNNEI. CDR3 loop: CASTKGANTEAFF. Written as DNA, the CDR3 is TGTGCCAGCACGAAGGGGGCAAACACTGAAGCTTTCTTT. Combining the CDR3 with reference TRBV2 and TRBJ1-1 gives the whole variable domain EPEVTQTPSHQVTQMGQEVILRCVPISNHLYFYWYRQILGQKVEFLVSFYNNEISEKSEIFDDQFSVERPDGSNFTLKIRSTKLEDSAMYFCASTKGANTEAFFGQGTRLTVV.

The chain has TRBV7-2 and TRBJ1-1, with TRBD1 as a possible D gene (6 bases). The V end was cut by 5 bases, the J end by 1 base, with 11 bases between. The CDR3 consists of 14 residues. Germline CDR1 reads SGHTA; CDR2 reads FQGNSA. CDR3 residues: CASSLLRGNTEAFF. CDR3 nucleotides: TGTGCCAGCAGCCTTCTCAGGGGGAACACTGAAGCTTTCTTT.

This chain connects TRBV7-3 to TRBJ1-6, with D possibly matching TRBD1 (5 bases). The germline V gene encodes CDR1 SGHTA and CDR2 FQGTGA. V was pared by 2 bases and J by 9 bases, with 14 bases between. This CDR3 region has 15 residues. The DNA of the CDR3 is TGTGCCAGCAGCTTAGTGTCTCAGGGAGGTTCACCCCTCCACTTT. The encoded protein is CASSLVSQGGSPLHF.

The chain employs TRBV5-1 and TRBJ2-5, with 8 nucleotides matching TRBD2. The V gene end was trimmed by 0 bases and the J gene end by 7 bases; junction bases not matched to a gene: 11. Germline loops: CDR1 SGHRS, CDR2 YFSETQ. This CDR3 is built from 16 residues. The CDR3 DNA is TGCGCCAGCAGCTTGGGAGTAGCGGGGAGGGAACGGACCCAGTACTTC. Encoded protein: CASSLGVAGRERTQYF.

The rearrangement uses TRBV9 and TRBJ2-7; TRBD2 matches 12 bases. V shed 0 bases and J 1 base; nucleotides not matched to a gene: 8. The length of the CDR3 is 18 residues. Germline V lookup: CDR1 SGDLS, CDR2 YYNGEE. The CDR3 spells CASSVGPSGGALSYEQYF. The CDR3 nucleotides are TGTGCCAGCAGCGTAGGTCCTAGCGGGGGGGCCCTTTCCTACGAGCAGTACTTC.

The CDR3 nucleotides read TGTGCCAGCAGCTTGGGACCCCCGGCGAACACTGAAGCTTTCTTT. Translation gives CASSLGPPANTEAFF. This chain links TRBV28 with TRBJ1-1; a possible D gene is TRBD1 (5 bases). The CDR3 consists of 15 residues. CDR1 is MDHEN and CDR2 is SYDVKM in the germline V gene. The germline V and J ends were trimmed by 6 bases and 1 base, with 15 bases remaining between them.

J is TRBJ1-3 and V is TRBV6-4; D is unresolved. Trimming took off 6 bases at V and 0 bases at J, with 18 bases between the two ends. The length of the CDR3 is 17 residues. Germline CDR1 reads MRHNA; CDR2 reads SNTAGT. The CDR3 protein is CASSPPKGVYSGNTIYF. CDR3 DNA sequence: TGTGCCAGCAGCCCCCCAAAGGGCGTATACTCTGGAAACACCATATATTTT.

The chain has TRBV9 and TRBJ2-5; 8 bases agree with TRBD1. The CDR3 contains 14 residues. Germline lookup yields CDR1 SGDLS and CDR2 YYNGEE. J lost 3 bases, V lost 4 bases, and 5 bases had no gene match. The DNA for the CDR3 is TGTGCCAGCAGCCCCCGACAGGGGAAAGAGACCCAGTACTTC. Translation: CASSPRQGKETQYF.

The chain uses TRBV29-1 and TRBJ1-5; D remains ambiguous. The germline CDR1 and CDR2 sequences are SQVTM and ANQGSEA. CDR3 size: 14 residues. Trimming pared 4 bases from V and 1 base from J, leaving 11 bases between. CDR3 protein: CSVGEPGSNQPQHF. The CDR3 DNA reads TGCAGCGTTGGGGAGCCTGGGAGCAATCAGCCCCAGCATTTT.

The chain uses TRBV11-3 and TRBJ2-1, with TRBD2 matching 15 bases. The V and J ends lost 4 bases and 4 bases, in that order; junction bases with no gene match: 5. In germline, CDR1 is SGHNT, CDR2 YENEEA. The CDR3 contains 17 residues. CDR3 DNA: TGTGCCAGCAGCTCAAGGACTAGCGGGAGGGCGTACAATGAGCAGTTCTTC. Residues: CASSSRTSGRAYNEQFF.

The chain is built from TRBV5-4 and TRBJ2-3, with 8 bases fitting TRBD2. The CDR3 totals 16 residues. Germline V gene lookup returns CDR1 SGHNT and CDR2 YYREEE (reference sequence). J lost 0 bases, V lost 4 bases, and 7 bases had no gene match. CDR3 sequence reads: CASSETSGTSTDTQYF. The CDR3 DNA reads TGTGCCAGCAGCGAAACTAGCGGAACTAGCACAGATACGCAGTATTTT.

The chain joins TRBV18 to TRBJ2-3; no definite D call. V was clipped by 5 bases and J by 0 bases, with 3 bases between them. The germline V gene has CDR1 KGHSH and CDR2 LQKENI. This CDR3 region has 12 residues. The CDR3 here is CASSASTDTQYF. DNA of the CDR3: TGTGCCAGCTCAGCTAGCACAGATACGCAGTATTTT. Drawing the rest from reference TRBV18 and TRBJ2-3, the complete variable domain is NAGVMQNPRHLVRRRGQEARLRCSPMKGHSHVYWYRQLPEEGLKFMVYLQKENIIDESGMPKERFSAEFPKEGPSILRIQQVVRGDSAAYFCASSASTDTQYFGPGTRLTVL.

The chain employs TRBV18 and TRBJ1-3; TRBD1 is a possible D gene (5 bases). The CDR3 has 15 residues. Germline assignment: CDR1 KGHSH and CDR2 LQKENI. V was shortened by 3 bases and J by 3 bases, with 12 bases between the two germline ends. The CDR3 loop reads CASSPGRQGGNTIYF. In DNA, the CDR3 is TGTGCCAGCTCACCTGGAAGGCAGGGTGGAAACACCATATATTTT. Based on the CDR3 plus reference TRBV18 and TRBJ1-3, the full variable domain is NAGVMQNPRHLVRRRGQEARLRCSPMKGHSHVYWYRQLPEEGLKFMVYLQKENIIDESGMPKERFSAEFPKEGPSILRIQQVVRGDSAAYFCASSPGRQGGNTIYFGEGSWLTVV.

The chain links TRBV28 to TRBJ1-1; TRBD1 agrees at 9 bases. Germline trimming cut 4 bases from V and 0 bases from J; bases unmatched to any gene: 9. Germline CDR1 reads MDHEN; CDR2 reads SYDVKM. The CDR3 runs 17 residues. The DNA of the CDR3 is TGTGCCAGCAGTTCAACCGGGACAGGGAAAATGAACACTGAAGCTTTCTTT. This sequence encodes CASSSTGTGKMNTEAFF.

The table lists this clone with a count of one. The V and J genes are TRBV4-1 and TRBJ2-5, with D possibly matching TRBD1 (6 bases). Germline V gene sequence: CDR1 MGHRA, CDR2 YSYEKL. V lost 3 bases and J lost 5, with 16 bases in between. This CDR3 region has 15 residues. This CDR3 is CASSHYGTPQETQYF. CDR3 bases: TGCGCCAGCAGCCATTACGGGACACCGCAGGAGACCCAGTACTTC.

The genes are TRBV30 and TRBJ2-7, with 7 bases aligning to TRBD2. The CDR3 extends over 12 amino acids. CDR1 GTSNPN and CDR2 SVGIG come from the germline V gene (reference sequence). Trimming at V came to 2 bases and at J to 11 bases, leaving 9 bases not matched to a gene. The CDR3 sequence is CAWSTTSRSEYF. The CDR3 bases are TGTGCCTGGAGTACGACTAGCAGAAGTGAGTACTTC. Full variable domain (outside the CDR3, taken from reference TRBV30 and TRBJ2-7): SQTIHQWPATLVQPVGSPLSLECTVEGTSNPNLYWYRQAAGRGLQLLFYSVGIGQISSEVPQNLSASRPQDRQFILSSKKLLLSDSGFYLCAWSTTSRSEYFGPGTRLTVT.

CDR3 sequence: CARSLSIPKREKGRTQYF. CDR3 sequence (DNA): TGTGCCAGAAGCTTGTCGATCCCTAAGCGGGAGAAGGGGAGGACCCAGTACTTC. The rearrangement links TRBV5-3 to TRBJ2-5; 8 nucleotides line up with TRBD2. TRBV5-3 is labeled an ORF, and its function is uncertain. V shed 1 base and J 7 bases; nucleotides not matched to a gene: 18. The CDR3 has 18 residues.

The chain combines TRBV7-9 with TRBJ1-5, with 8 bases lining up with TRBD1. V gave up 5 bases and J gave up 2 bases; unmatched junction bases: 8. Per the germline V gene, CDR1 is SEHNR and CDR2 is FQNEAQ (reference sequence). CDR3 size: 16 residues. In nucleotides, the CDR3 is TGTGCCAGCAGCCTACACCAGGGGGCTGGCAATCAGCCCCAGCATTTT. Translated: CASSLHQGAGNQPQHF.

In this sample, this clone turned up a few times. The gene calls are TRBV19 and TRBJ2-3; 7 nucleotides agree with TRBD2. Germline CDR1 LNHDA, CDR2 SQIVND (reference sequence). This CDR3 region has 15 residues. Trimming removed 5 bases from V and 2 bases from J; junction bases left unmatched: 7. The CDR3 region is CASSPAGTNTDTQYF. CDR3 coding DNA: TGTGCCAGTAGTCCGGCCGGGACTAACACAGATACGCAGTATTTT.

The chain joins TRBV6-5 to TRBJ2-3; D ambiguous. Germline values: CDR1 MNHEY, CDR2 SVGAGI. This CDR3 spans 12 amino acids. The germline V and J ends were trimmed by 10 bases and 1 base, with 9 bases remaining between them. CDR3 nucleotides: TGTGCCACGCACCGAGGCACAGATACGCAGTATTTT. It specifies CATHRGTDTQYF.

The chain employs TRBV2 and TRBJ2-7; D assignment may be TRBD1 or TRBD2 (5 bases each). CDR3 length: 14 amino acids. Trimming shortened V by 6 bases and J by 2 bases, and 14 bases separated the two germline ends. Germline V gene lookup returns CDR1 SNHLY and CDR2 FYNNEI. This chain's CDR3 is CASSSGQGAYEQYF. In DNA, the CDR3 is TGTGCCAGCAGCTCAGGCCAGGGAGCCTACGAGCAGTACTTC.

V gene TRBV6-4 combines with J gene TRBJ2-3; 9 bases fit TRBD1. This CDR3 region has 14 residues. The J segment lost 4 bases and the V segment lost 6 bases, leaving 5 bases of the junction unmatched. CDR1 MRHNA and CDR2 SNTAGT come from the germline V gene. The chain's CDR3 is CASRKQGAADTQYF. The DNA of the CDR3 is TGTGCCAGCAGGAAACAGGGGGCAGCAGATACGCAGTATTTT.

The CDR3 DNA follows: TGCGCCAGCAGCTTGAATTTAGGGGATGCTGGGGCCAACGTCCTGACTTTC. It encodes CASSLNLGDAGANVLTF. This rearrangement joins TRBV5-1 to TRBJ2-6; a weak D match, TRBD1 (5 bases). Germline values: CDR1 SGHRS, CDR2 YFSETQ. V lost 1 base to trimming and J lost 2 bases, with 13 bases between them. The CDR3 runs to 17 residues.

The genes are TRBV6-1 and TRBJ2-7; D may be TRBD2 (5 bases). Germline values: CDR1 MNHNS, CDR2 SASEGT. V was clipped by 5 bases and J by 7 bases, with 9 bases between them. The length of the CDR3 is 11 residues. The CDR3 protein is CASSQSGEQYF. The CDR3 DNA sequence: TGTGCCAGCAGTCAGTCGGGGGAGCAGTACTTC.

V gene TRBV7-9 combines with J gene TRBJ1-1; D is possibly TRBD1 (5 bases). This CDR3 region has 14 residues. CDR1 and CDR2 (germline): SEHNR, FQNEAQ (reference sequence). Trimming cost V 3 bases and J 4 bases, with 12 bases left between them. The CDR3 protein is CASSFGRDSTEAFF. DNA of the CDR3: TGTGCCAGCAGCTTTGGGCGGGACTCCACTGAAGCTTTCTTT.

The rearrangement links TRBV6-5 to TRBJ2-7, with D perhaps TRBD1 (6 bases). This CDR3 is built from 13 residues. V was clipped by 6 bases and J by 3 bases, with 12 bases between them. The germline gives CDR1 MNHEY, CDR2 SVGAGI. The CDR3 DNA reads as TGTGCCAGCAGGGCTGGGACATACTACGAGCAGTACTTC. Its protein is CASRAGTYYEQYF.

CDR3 residues: CASTRSTEAFF. The CDR3 DNA follows: TGTGCCAGCACACGGAGCACTGAAGCTTTCTTT. V is TRBV7-3 and J is TRBJ1-1; no reliable D call. CDR3 size: 11 residues. The ends were cut back, 7 bases at V and 4 bases at J, with 7 bases in the middle. Germline CDR1 is SGHTA and CDR2 is FQGTGA.

The V call is TRBV25-1, the J call TRBJ1-5; D is uncertain. The CDR3 extends over 15 amino acids. Trimming removed 9 bases from V and 2 bases from J, with 17 bases in between. Germline CDR1 reads MGHDK; CDR2 reads SYGVNS. CDR3 DNA: TGTGCCAGGAAGAAAGACGCCCGGGGCAATCAGCCCCAGCATTTT. Translating it yields CARKKDARGNQPQHF.

J is TRBJ2-5 and V is TRBV4-3; 9 bases line up with TRBD2. CDR3 size: 15 residues. CDR1 LGHNA and CDR2 YSLEER come from the germline V gene. V lost 3 bases, J lost 4 bases, and 6 bases stayed unmatched. CDR3 sequence (DNA): TGCGCCAGCAGCCAGCAGCGGGGGGTGGGAGAGACCCAGTACTTC. It codes for CASSQQRGVGETQYF.

The chain has TRBV19 and TRBJ1-4; D uncertain. The V and J ends lost 8 bases and 8 bases respectively, with 12 bases between them. From germline, CDR1 is LNHDA and CDR2 SQIVND (reference sequence). The CDR3 spans 12 residues. The chain's CDR3 is CASSGLREKLFF. CDR3 DNA sequence: TGTGCCAGTTCGGGGTTGAGGGAAAAACTGTTTTTT.